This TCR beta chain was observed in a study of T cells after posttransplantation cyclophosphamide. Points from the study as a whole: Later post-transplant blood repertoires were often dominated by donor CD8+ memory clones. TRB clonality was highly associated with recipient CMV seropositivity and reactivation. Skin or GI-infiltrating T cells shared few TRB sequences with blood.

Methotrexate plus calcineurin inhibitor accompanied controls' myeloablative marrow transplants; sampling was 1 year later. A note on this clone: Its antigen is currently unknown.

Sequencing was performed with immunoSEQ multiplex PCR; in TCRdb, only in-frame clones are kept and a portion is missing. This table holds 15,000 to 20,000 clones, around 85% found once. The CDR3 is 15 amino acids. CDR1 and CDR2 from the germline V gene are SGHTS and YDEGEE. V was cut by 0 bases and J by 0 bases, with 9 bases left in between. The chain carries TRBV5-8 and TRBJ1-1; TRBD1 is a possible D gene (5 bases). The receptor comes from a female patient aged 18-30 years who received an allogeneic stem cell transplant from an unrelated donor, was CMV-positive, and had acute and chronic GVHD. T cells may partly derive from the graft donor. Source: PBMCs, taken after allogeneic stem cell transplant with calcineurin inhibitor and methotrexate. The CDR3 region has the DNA TGTGCCAGCAGCTTGGCGGACACGATGAACACTGAAGCTTTCTTT. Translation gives CASSLADTMNTEAFF.